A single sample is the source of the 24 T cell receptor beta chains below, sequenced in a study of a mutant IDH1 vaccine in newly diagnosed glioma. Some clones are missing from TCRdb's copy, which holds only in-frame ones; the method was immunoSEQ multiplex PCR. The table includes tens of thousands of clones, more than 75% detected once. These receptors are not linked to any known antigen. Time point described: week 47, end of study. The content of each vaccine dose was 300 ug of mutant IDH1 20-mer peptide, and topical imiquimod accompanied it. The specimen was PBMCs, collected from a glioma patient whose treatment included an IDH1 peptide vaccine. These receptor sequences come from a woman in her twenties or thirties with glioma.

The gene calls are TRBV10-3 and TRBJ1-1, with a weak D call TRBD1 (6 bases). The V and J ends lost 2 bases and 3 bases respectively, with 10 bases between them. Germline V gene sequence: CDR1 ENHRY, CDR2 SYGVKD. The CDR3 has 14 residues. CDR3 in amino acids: CAISEAGTHTEAFF. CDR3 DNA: TGTGCCATCAGTGAGGCCGGGACACACACTGAAGCTTTCTTT.

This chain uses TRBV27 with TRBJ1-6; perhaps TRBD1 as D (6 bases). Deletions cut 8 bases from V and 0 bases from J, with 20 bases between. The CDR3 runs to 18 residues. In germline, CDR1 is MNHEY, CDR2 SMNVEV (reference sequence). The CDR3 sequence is CASSEQGPLSSYNSPLHF. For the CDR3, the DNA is TGTGCCAGCTCTGAACAGGGTCCCCTAAGCTCCTATAATTCACCCCTCCACTTT.

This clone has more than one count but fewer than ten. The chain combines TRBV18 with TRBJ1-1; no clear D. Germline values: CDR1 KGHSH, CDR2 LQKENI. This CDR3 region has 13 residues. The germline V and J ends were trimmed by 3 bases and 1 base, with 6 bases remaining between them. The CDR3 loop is CASSPKGNTEAFF. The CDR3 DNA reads TGTGCCAGCTCACCGAAGGGGAACACTGAAGCTTTCTTT.

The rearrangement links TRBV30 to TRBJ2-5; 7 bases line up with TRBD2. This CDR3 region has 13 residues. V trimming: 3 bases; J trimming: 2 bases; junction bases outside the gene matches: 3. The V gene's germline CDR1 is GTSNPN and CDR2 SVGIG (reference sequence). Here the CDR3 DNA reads TGTGCCTGGAGCTCTAGCGGACAAGAGACCCAGTACTTC. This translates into CAWSSSGQETQYF.

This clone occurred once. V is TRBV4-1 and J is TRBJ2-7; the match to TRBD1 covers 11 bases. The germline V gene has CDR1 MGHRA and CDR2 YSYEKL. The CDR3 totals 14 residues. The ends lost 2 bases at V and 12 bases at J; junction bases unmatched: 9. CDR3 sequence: CASSQLGQGAHPYF. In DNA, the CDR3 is TGCGCCAGCAGCCAATTAGGACAGGGGGCGCACCCGTACTTC.

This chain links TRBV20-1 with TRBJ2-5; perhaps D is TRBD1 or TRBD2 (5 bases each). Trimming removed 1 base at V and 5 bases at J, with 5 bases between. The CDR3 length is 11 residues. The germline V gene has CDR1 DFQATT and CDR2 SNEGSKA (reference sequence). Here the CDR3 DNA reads TGCAGTGCTAGAGGGGGGGAGACCCAGTACTTC. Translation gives CSARGGETQYF.

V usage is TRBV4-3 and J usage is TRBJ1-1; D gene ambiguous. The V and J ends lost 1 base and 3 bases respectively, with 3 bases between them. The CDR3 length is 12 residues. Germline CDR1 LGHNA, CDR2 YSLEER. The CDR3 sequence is CASSQGHTEAFF. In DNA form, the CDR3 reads TGCGCCAGCAGCCAAGGACACACTGAAGCTTTCTTT.

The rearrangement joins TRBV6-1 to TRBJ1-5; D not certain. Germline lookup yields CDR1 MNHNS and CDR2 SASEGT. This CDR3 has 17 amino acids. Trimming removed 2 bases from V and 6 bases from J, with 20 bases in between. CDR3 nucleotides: TGTGCCAGCAGTGAATTTCGTTGGAGCCCGATTAGTCAGCCCCAGCATTTT. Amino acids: CASSEFRWSPISQPQHF.

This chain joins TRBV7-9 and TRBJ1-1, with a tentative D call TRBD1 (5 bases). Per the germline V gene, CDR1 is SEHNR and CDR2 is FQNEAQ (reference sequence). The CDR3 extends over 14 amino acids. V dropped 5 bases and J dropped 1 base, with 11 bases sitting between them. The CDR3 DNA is TGTGCCAGCAGCGCCGGGGGGGAGAACACTGAAGCTTTCTTT. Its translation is CASSAGGENTEAFF.

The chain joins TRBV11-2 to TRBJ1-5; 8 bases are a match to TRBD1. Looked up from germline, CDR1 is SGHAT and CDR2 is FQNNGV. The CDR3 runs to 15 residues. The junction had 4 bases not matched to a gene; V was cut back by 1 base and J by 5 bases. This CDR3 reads CASSLGQGYYQPQHF. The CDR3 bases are TGTGCCAGCAGCTTAGGACAGGGGTATTATCAGCCCCAGCATTTT.

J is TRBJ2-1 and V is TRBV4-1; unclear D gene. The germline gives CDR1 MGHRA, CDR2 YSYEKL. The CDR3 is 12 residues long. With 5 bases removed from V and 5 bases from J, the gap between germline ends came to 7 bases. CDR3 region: CASSAQDNEQFF. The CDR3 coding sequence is TGCGCCAGCAGCGCCCAGGACAATGAGCAGTTCTTC.

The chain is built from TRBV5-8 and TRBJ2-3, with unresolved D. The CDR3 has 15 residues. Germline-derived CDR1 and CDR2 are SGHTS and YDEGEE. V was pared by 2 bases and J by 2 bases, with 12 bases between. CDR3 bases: TGTGCCAGCAGCTTTCCCATCGCCGACACAGATACGCAGTATTTT. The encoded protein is CASSFPIADTDTQYF.

CDR3 sequence reads: CASSQPTSGSPLHF. The CDR3 DNA sequence: TGCGCCAGCAGCCAACCGACCAGTGGCTCACCCCTCCACTTT. This chain links TRBV4-1 with TRBJ1-6; the D is unclear. Trimming took 2 bases from V and 10 from J, leaving 12 bases between them. Germline values: CDR1 MGHRA, CDR2 YSYEKL. The CDR3 loop spans 14 amino acids.

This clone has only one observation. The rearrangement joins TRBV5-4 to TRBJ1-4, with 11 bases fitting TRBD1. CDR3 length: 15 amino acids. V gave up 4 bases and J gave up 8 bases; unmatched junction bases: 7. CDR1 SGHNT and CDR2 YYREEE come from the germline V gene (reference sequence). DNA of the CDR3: TGTGCCAGCAGCGCAGGACAGGGGGCAAGAGAAAAACTGTTTTTT. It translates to CASSAGQGAREKLFF.

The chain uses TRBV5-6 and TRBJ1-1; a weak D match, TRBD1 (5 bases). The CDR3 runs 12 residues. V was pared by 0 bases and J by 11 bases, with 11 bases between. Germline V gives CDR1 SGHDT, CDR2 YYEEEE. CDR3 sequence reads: CASSLVGGRAFF. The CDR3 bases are TGTGCCAGCAGCTTGGTGGGGGGACGGGCTTTCTTT.

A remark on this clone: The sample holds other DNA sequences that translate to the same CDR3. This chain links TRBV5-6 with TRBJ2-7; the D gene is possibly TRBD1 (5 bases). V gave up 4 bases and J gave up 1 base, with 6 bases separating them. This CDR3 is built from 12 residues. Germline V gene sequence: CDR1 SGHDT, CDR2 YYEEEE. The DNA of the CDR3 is TGTGCCAGCAGCAGACAGTCCTACGAGCAGTACTTC. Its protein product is CASSRQSYEQYF.

CDR3 sequence reads: CATSRGPEGDSPLHF. The CDR3 DNA is TGTGCCACCAGCAGAGGTCCGGAGGGGGATTCACCCCTCCACTTT. The rearrangement uses TRBV15 and TRBJ1-6, with D possibly TRBD1 on 6 matching bases. Looked up from germline, CDR1 is LNHNV and CDR2 is YYDKDF (reference sequence). V was cut by 1 base and J by 8 bases, with 12 bases left in between. The CDR3 covers 15 residues.

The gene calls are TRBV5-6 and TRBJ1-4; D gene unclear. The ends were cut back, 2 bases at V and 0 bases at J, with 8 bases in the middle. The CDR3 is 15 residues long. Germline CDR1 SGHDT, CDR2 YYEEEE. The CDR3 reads CASSLSPSTNEKLFF. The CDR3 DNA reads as TGTGCCAGCAGCTTATCACCTTCAACTAATGAAAAACTGTTTTTT.

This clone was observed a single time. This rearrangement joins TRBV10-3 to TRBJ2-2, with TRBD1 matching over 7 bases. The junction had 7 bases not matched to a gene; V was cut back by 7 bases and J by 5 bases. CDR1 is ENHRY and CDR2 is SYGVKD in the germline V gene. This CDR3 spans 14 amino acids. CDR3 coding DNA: TGTGCCATCACCCGACAGGGTGGAACCGGGGAGCTGTTTTTT. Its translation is CAITRQGGTGELFF.

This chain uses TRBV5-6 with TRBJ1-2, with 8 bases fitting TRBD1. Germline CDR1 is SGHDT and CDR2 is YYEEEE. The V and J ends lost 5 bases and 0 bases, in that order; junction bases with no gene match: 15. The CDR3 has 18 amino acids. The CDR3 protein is CASSSIPTGVIANYGYTF. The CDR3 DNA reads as TGTGCCAGCAGTTCAATACCGACAGGGGTAATCGCTAACTATGGCTACACCTTC.

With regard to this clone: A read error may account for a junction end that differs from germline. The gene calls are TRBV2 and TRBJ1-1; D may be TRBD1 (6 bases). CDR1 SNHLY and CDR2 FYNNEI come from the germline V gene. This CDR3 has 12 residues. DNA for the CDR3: TGTGCCAACCCCGGACAGAACGCTGAAGCTTTCTTT. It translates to CANPGQNAEAFF. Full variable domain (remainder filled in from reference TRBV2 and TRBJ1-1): EPEVTQTPSHQVTQMGQEVILRCVPISNHLYFYWYRQILGQKVEFLVSFYNNEISEKSEIFDDQFSVERPDGSNFTLKIRSTKLEDSAMYFCANPGQNAEAFFGQGTRLTVV.

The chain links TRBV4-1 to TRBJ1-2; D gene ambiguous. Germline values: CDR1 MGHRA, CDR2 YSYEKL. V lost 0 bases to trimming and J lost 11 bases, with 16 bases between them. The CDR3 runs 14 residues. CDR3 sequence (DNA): TGCGCCAGCAGCCAAGATCATGGAAGCTCTAGGTACACCTTC. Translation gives CASSQDHGSSRYTF.

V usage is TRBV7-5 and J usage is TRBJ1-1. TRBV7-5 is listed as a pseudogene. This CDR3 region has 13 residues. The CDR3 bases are TGTGTCAGAAGTCCTCCCTGGGACACTGAAGCTTTCTTT. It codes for CVRSPPWDTEAFF.

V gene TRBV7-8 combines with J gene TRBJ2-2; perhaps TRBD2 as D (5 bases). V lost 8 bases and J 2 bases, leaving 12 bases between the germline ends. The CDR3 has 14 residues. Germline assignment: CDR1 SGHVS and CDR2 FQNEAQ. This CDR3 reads CASEGGFNTGELFF. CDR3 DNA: TGTGCCAGCGAAGGCGGGTTCAACACCGGGGAGCTGTTTTTT.